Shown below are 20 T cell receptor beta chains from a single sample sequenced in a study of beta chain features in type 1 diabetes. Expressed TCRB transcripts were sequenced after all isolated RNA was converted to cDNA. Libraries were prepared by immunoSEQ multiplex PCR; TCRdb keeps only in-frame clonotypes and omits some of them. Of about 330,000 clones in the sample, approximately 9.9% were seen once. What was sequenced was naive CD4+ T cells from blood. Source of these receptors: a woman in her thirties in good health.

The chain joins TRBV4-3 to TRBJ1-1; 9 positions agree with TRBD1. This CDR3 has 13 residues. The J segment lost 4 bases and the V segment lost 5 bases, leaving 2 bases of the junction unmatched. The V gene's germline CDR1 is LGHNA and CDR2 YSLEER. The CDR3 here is CASSSTGGTEAFF. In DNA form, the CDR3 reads TGCGCCAGCAGCTCGACAGGGGGCACTGAAGCTTTCTTT.

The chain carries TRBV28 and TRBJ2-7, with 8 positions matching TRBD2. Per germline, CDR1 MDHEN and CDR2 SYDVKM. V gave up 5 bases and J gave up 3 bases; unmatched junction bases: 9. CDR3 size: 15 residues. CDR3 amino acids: CASSPSREGDYEQYF. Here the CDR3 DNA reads TGTGCCAGCAGTCCCTCCCGGGAGGGGGACTACGAGCAGTACTTC.

The CDR3 DNA sequence: TGTGCCATCAGTGAGTCGGGGCCAACTTTCAATCAGCCCCAGCATTTT. It specifies CAISESGPTFNQPQHF. The chain is built from TRBV10-3 and TRBJ1-5, with a weak D call TRBD1 (5 bases). V was clipped by 0 bases and J by 3 bases, with 12 bases between them. The germline V gene has CDR1 ENHRY and CDR2 SYGVKD. The length of the CDR3 is 16 residues.

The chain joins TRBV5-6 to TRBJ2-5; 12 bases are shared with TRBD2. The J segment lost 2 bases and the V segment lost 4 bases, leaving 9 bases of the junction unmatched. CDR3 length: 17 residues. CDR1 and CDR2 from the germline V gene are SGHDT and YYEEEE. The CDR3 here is CASSLKSGLAGQETQYF. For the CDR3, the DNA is TGTGCCAGCAGCCTAAAAAGCGGACTAGCGGGGCAAGAGACCCAGTACTTC.

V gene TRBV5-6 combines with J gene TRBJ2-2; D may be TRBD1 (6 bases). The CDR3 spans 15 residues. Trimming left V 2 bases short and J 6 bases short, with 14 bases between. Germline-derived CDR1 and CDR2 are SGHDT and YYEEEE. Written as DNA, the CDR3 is TGTGCCAGCAGCTTAAGGGGGTTGGTTGCCGGGGAGCTGTTTTTT. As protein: CASSLRGLVAGELFF.

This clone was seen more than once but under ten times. CDR3 sequence reads: CASSLGSGDQPQHF. The CDR3 nucleotides read TGCGCCAGCAGCTTAGGTTCAGGTGATCAGCCCCAGCATTTT. J is TRBJ1-5 and V is TRBV5-1; D uncertain. CDR1 and CDR2 from the germline V gene are SGHRS and YFSETQ. Trimming pared 2 bases from V and 5 bases from J, leaving 11 bases between. The CDR3 is 14 amino acids.

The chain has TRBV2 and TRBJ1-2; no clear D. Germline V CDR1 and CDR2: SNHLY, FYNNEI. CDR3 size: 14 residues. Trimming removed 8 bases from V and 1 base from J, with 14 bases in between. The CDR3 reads CASRAQTINYGYTF. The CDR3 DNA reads TGTGCCAGCCGTGCACAGACAATTAACTATGGCTACACCTTC.

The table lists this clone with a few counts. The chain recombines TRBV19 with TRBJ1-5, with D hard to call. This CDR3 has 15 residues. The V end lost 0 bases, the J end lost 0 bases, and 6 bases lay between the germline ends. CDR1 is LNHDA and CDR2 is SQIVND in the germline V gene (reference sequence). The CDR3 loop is CASSIEYSSNQPQHF. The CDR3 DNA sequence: TGTGCCAGTAGTATAGAGTACAGTAGCAATCAGCCCCAGCATTTT.

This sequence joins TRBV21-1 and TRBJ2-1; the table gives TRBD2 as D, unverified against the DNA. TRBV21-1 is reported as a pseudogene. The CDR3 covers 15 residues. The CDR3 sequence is CASSKRRASYNEQFF. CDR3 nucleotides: TGTGCCAGCAGCAAACGGCGGGCTTCCTACAATGAGCAGTTCTTC.

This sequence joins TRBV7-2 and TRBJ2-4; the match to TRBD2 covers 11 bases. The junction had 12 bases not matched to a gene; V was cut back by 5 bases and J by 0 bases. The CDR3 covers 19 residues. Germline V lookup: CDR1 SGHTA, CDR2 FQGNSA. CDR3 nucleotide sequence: TGTGCCAGCAGCCCCCCGGGACTAGCGGCCGGATTAGCCAAAAACATTCAGTACTTC. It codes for CASSPPGLAAGLAKNIQYF.

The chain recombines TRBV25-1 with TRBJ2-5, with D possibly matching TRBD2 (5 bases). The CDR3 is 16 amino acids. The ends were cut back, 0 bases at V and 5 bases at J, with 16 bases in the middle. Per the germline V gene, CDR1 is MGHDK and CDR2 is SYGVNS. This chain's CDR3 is CASSEYIGGRGETQYF. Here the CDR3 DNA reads TGTGCCAGCAGTGAATATATAGGTGGGAGAGGGGAGACCCAGTACTTC.

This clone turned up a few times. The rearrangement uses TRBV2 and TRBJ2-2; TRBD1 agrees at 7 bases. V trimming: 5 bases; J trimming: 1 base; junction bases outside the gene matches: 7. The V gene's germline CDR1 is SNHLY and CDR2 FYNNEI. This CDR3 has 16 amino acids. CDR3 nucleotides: TGTGCCAGCAGTAATGCTGGGACAGTGAACACCGGGGAGCTGTTTTTT. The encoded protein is CASSNAGTVNTGELFF. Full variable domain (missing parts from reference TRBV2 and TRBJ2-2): EPEVTQTPSHQVTQMGQEVILRCVPISNHLYFYWYRQILGQKVEFLVSFYNNEISEKSEIFDDQFSVERPDGSNFTLKIRSTKLEDSAMYFCASSNAGTVNTGELFFGEGSRLTVL.

The CDR3 sequence: CATKRVAGELFF. As DNA, the CDR3 is TGTGCCACCAAGAGGGTCGCCGGGGAGCTGTTTTTT. The chain recombines TRBV10-3 with TRBJ2-2, with D tentatively TRBD2 (5 bases). Trimming stripped 10 bases from V and 6 bases from J, with 12 bases between. CDR1 is ENHRY, CDR2 SYGVKD, per germline. The CDR3 contains 12 residues.

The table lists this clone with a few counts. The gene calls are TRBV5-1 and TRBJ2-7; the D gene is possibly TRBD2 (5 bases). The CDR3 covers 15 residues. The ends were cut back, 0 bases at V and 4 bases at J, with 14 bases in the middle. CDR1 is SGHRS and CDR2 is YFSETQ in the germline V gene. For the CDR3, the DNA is TGCGCCAGCAGCTTGGGAATTAGCGCTTTATACGAGCAGTACTTC. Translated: CASSLGISALYEQYF.

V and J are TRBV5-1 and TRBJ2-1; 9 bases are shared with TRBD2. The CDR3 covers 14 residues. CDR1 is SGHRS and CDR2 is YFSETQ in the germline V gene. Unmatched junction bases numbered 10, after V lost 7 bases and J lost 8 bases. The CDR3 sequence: CASARLADQDEQFF. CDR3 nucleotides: TGCGCCAGCGCCCGACTAGCGGACCAAGATGAGCAGTTCTTC.

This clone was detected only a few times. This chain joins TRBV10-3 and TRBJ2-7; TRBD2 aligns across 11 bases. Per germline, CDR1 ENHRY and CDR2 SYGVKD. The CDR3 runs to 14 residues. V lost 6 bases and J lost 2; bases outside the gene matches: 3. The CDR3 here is CAIRRLAGTYEQYF. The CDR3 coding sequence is TGTGCCATCAGGAGACTAGCGGGGACCTACGAGCAGTACTTC.

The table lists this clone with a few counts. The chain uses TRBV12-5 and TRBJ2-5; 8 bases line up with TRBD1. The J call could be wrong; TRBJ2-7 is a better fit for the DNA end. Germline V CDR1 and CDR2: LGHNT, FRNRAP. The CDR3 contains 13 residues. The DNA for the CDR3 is TGTGCTAGTGGTGGAGACAGGGGCTACGAGCAGTACTTC. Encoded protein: CASGGDRGYEQYF.

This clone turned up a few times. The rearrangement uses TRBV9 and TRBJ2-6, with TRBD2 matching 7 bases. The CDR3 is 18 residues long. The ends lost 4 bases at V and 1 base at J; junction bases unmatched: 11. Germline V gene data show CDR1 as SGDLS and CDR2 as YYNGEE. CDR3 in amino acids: CASSPLGGSASGANVLTF. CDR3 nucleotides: TGTGCCAGCAGCCCCCTAGGCGGGAGTGCATCTGGGGCCAACGTCCTGACTTTC.

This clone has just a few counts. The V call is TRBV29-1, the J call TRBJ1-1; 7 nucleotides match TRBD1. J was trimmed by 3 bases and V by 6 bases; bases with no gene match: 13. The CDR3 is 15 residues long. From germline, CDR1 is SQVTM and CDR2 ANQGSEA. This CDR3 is CSVPEGQRIDTEAFF. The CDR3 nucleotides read TGCAGCGTCCCCGAGGGACAGAGGATCGACACTGAAGCTTTCTTT.

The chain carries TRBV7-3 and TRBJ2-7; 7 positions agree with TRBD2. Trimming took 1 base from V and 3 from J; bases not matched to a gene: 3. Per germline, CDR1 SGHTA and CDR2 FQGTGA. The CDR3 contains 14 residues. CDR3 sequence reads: CASSLSGSVYEQYF. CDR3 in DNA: TGTGCCAGCAGCTTAAGCGGGAGCGTCTACGAGCAGTACTTC.